Below, 10 T cell receptor beta chains from the same sample are listed, as sequenced in a study of CD8 T cell repertoires and HIV-1 epitope variants (dated by TCRdb to 2020 to 2021). Library construction relied on the immunoSEQ multiplex PCR assay. TCRdb took over this immuneACCESS table, retaining in-frame rearrangements with V and J assigned. Such tables are incomplete; in checked studies, under half of the missing clones stem from an unresolved V gene, and the remainder is unexplained. In all, the sample holds approximately 90,000 clones, and roughly four fifths of those were seen once. 20% to 30% of the sample is held by the ten biggest clonotypes. Sequenced sample: uncultured baseline CD8+ T cells from peripheral blood mononuclear cells (PBMCs). The origin of the receptors is a male donor with HIV.

V and J are TRBV6-1 and TRBJ1-2; unclear D gene. The germline gives CDR1 MNHNS, CDR2 SASEGT. Trimming left V 5 bases short and J 3 bases short, with 16 bases between. The CDR3 totals 15 residues. The CDR3 protein is CASSLFGRFDYGYTF. The CDR3 DNA reads as TGTGCCAGCAGTCTTTTTGGTAGGTTCGACTATGGCTACACCTTC.

The chain combines TRBV28 with TRBJ1-5; 8 bases map to TRBD1. J lost 6 bases, V lost 5 bases, and 12 bases had no gene match. The length of the CDR3 is 16 residues. The germline V gene encodes CDR1 MDHEN and CDR2 SYDVKM. CDR3 region: CASSPRDRGGGQPQHF. CDR3 DNA: TGTGCCAGCAGTCCACGAGACAGGGGAGGGGGTCAGCCCCAGCATTTT.

The rearrangement uses TRBV5-1 and TRBJ1-1; D is undetermined. Germline V lookup: CDR1 SGHRS, CDR2 YFSETQ. CDR3 length: 14 amino acids. V was cut by 5 bases and J by 6 bases, with 17 bases left in between. CDR3 bases: TGCGCCAGCAGTTTAGGAACAGCGGCCGCTGAAGCTTTCTTT. Its protein is CASSLGTAAAEAFF.

The chain recombines TRBV30 with TRBJ1-1; D remains ambiguous. Germline V gives CDR1 GTSNPN, CDR2 SVGIG (reference sequence). The length of the CDR3 is 12 residues. Between the trimmed V and J ends, which lost 6 bases and 1 base, there was a span of 9 bases. CDR3 amino acids: CACKQWNTEAFF. The CDR3 nucleotides are TGTGCCTGCAAACAGTGGAACACTGAAGCTTTCTTT.

This chain connects TRBV7-9 to TRBJ2-3; D remains ambiguous. The CDR3 is made up of 14 amino acids. Trimming shortened V by 5 bases and J by 0 bases, and 9 bases separated the two germline ends. Germline V lookup: CDR1 SEHNR, CDR2 FQNEAQ (reference sequence). The CDR3 region is CASSPRASTDTQYF. CDR3 DNA sequence: TGTGCCAGCAGCCCAAGGGCTAGCACAGATACGCAGTATTTT.

The genes are TRBV4-1 and TRBJ1-2; no definite D call. CDR3 length: 16 amino acids. CDR1 and CDR2 from the germline V gene are MGHRA and YSYEKL. V lost 0 bases to trimming and J lost 4 bases, with 15 bases between them. CDR3 sequence (DNA): TGCGCCAGCAGCCAAGATTTAGTTAGGGAGGGCTATGGCTACACCTTC. It specifies CASSQDLVREGYGYTF.

The genes are TRBV27 and TRBJ2-1; 8 bases match TRBD2. This CDR3 has 15 amino acids. CDR1 and CDR2 (germline): MNHEY, SMNVEV (reference sequence). V lost 0 bases and J lost 4; bases outside the gene matches: 2. In DNA form, the CDR3 reads TGTGCCAGCAGTTTATCGGCTAGCGGGTACAATGAGCAGTTCTTC. This translates into CASSLSASGYNEQFF.

This clone was seen a few times. V and J are TRBV11-2 and TRBJ1-2; TRBD1 matches at 7 bases. V lost 4 bases to trimming and J lost 0 bases; unmatched junction nucleotides: 8. Germline CDR1 and CDR2: SGHAT and FQNNGV. This CDR3 is 16 amino acids long. The CDR3 is CASSSLQGRSNYGYTF. Here the CDR3 DNA reads TGTGCCAGCAGCTCACTACAGGGGCGGTCTAACTATGGCTACACCTTC.

The V and J genes are TRBV7-7 and TRBJ1-2, with D hard to call. The CDR3 consists of 14 residues. Looked up from germline, CDR1 is SSHAT and CDR2 is FNYEAQ (reference sequence). The V end lost 1 base, the J end lost 4 bases, and 10 bases lay between the germline ends. CDR3 in DNA: TGTGCCAGCAGCTTAGAGGAGGGTGGCTATGGCTACACCTTC. Its translation is CASSLEEGGYGYTF. The variable domain in full, with the rest retrieved from reference TRBV7-7 and TRBJ1-2, is GAGVSQSPRYKVTKRGQDVTLRCDPISSHATLYWYQQALGQGPEFLTYFNYEAQPDKSGLPSDRFSAERPEGSISTLTIQRTEQRDSAMYRCASSLEEGGYGYTFGSGTRLTVV.

Regarding this clone: This may arise from a read error, as a much more abundant clone is one base away. This chain joins TRBV28 and TRBJ1-1; D gene uncertain. V lost 6 bases and J lost 1, with 6 bases in between. The CDR3 runs 12 residues. Germline lookup yields CDR1 MDHEN and CDR2 SYDVKM. The CDR3 region is CASSPGNTEAFF. Written as DNA, the CDR3 is TGTGCCAGCAGCCCCGGGAACACTGAAGCTTTCTTT.